The T cell receptor beta chain described here comes from a study of T cells expressing NK-cell markers. Study-level background: Sequencing covered eight donors, seven HCMV-seropositive and one seronegative. Regarding the study as a whole: What remained unclear was the HCMV specificity of expanded NKG2C+ T cell clones. Dominant NKG2C+ clonotypes in a handful of donors made up about 1.0-7.0% of CD8+ T cells.

Reanalyzing the 5' RACE reads, TCRdb keeps one entry per CDR3 protein, without DNA. Found here are 500,000 to 600,000 distinct CDR3 sequences; the top ten clones hold roughly 3.5%. As to this clonotype: No antigen is known for it.

This CDR3 contains 19 residues. Looked up from germline, CDR1 is SGHRS and CDR2 is YFSETQ. The sequence was obtained from a man aged 18 to 29 in good health. Sequences were obtained from blood T cells: a sorted CD56 or NKG2C T cell subset, CD4+ or CD8+ T cells, or bulk PBMC T cells (not recorded which). V gene TRBV5-1 combines with J gene TRBJ2-3; TCRdb proposes TRBD2, but this gene call is untestable without DNA. The CDR3 sequence is CASSLVPFDDGREKYTQYF.